The sequence of this TCR beta chain was determined in a study of T cells in Graves' hyperthyroidism and ophthalmopathy. Germline assignment: CDR1 SGHRS and CDR2 YFSETQ. The germline V and J ends were trimmed by 2 bases and 6 bases, with 15 bases remaining between them. This CDR3 has 15 residues. General observations from the study: The model anticipated ophthalmopathy a median around six months pre-onset. Patients with ophthalmopathy were separated from those with stable hyperthyroidism by a 13 V-J model. Researchers found most expanded thyroid clonotypes above 0.001 in blood as well.

This clonotype was counted at least ten times. Antigen: not known. Diagnosis rested on symptoms, serum thyroxine and TRAb, thyroid ultrasound, and orbital computed tomography. Regions amplified from RNA transcripts were the TCR beta CDR3 regions. Carried out on the TCR CDR3, a first-round RT-PCR used the HTBI primer set. TCRdb fed the multiplex PCR reads into MiXCR, producing one record per CDR3 protein. This sample yields 500,000 to 600,000 distinct CDR3 sequences, of which about 43% are seen a single time; around 20% belongs to the top ten. The receptor was isolated from an adult woman with Graves' disease, either hyperthyroidism or ophthalmopathy (not recorded which). V gene TRBV5-1 combines with J gene TRBJ2-4, with D possibly TRBD1 on 5 matching bases. Sequencing input: peripheral blood or thyroid tissue (not recorded which). CDR3 DNA sequence: TGCGCCAGCAGCTTACAACCAGGGTTATCAAACATTCAGTACTTC. Translated, it gives CASSLQPGLSNIQYF.